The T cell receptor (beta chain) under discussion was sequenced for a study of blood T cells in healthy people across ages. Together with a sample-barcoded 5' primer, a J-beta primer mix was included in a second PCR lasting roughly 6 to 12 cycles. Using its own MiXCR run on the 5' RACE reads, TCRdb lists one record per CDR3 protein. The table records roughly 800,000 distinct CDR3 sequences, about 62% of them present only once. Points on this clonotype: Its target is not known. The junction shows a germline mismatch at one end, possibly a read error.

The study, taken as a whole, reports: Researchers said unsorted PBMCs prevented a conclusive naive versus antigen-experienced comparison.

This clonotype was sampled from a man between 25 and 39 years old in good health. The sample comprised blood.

This CDR3 is CTSRFPAVTNYGYTF. CDR3 bases: TGTACCAGCAGATTTCCGGCAGTAACTAACTATGGCTACACCTTC. The rearrangement links TRBV28 to TRBJ1-2; D gene ambiguous. The germline V gene has CDR1 MDHEN and CDR2 SYDVKM. This CDR3 has 15 residues.